This TCR beta chain was documented in a study of blood T cell repertoires in COVID-19. Study-wide context: Acute and convalescent COVID-19 specimens originated in the United States, Italy and Spain. The cDNA or gDNA used as material had been derived from T cells, B-cell-depleted T cells, or PBMCs.

Germline V gene data show CDR1 as SGHTA and CDR2 as FQGTGA. Trimming removed 4 bases at V and 7 bases at J, with 7 bases between. The CDR3 runs to 12 residues. Produced via immunoSEQ multiplex PCR; TCRdb's table is partial and in-frame only. The data contain about 250,000 clones, roughly nine tenths of them singletons. Study members were between 18 and 89 years old and lived in 20 to 30 US regions. This sequence was found in a woman aged 25 to 39 with acute COVID-19. The specimen sequenced was PBMCs or T cells enriched from blood (not recorded which). This chain joins TRBV7-3 and TRBJ2-2; unclear D gene. The CDR3 DNA reads TGTGCCAGCAGCTCTTCGAGCGGGGAGCTGTTTTTT. This codes for CASSSSSGELFF.